This T cell receptor beta chain is drawn from a study of human T cells and chemical hapten exposure. Study at large: On the upper back, patch tests were applied with 0.01% DPC and read at 6 days. Chiefly female patients presented with alopecia areata, totalis or universalis.

Time point meaning: patch test 1, 2 weeks after DPC sensitization. Treatment defined: therapeutic diphenylcyclopropenone sensitization with weekly scalp DPC. Library construction involved attaching unique molecular identifiers to individual cDNA molecules, which allowed quantitative, reproducible TCR counting. TCRdb processed the RACE reads anew with MiXCR; each CDR3 protein has one entry. The table includes 150,000 to 200,000 distinct CDR3 sequences, approximately 20% detected once. This clonotype was obtained from a woman in her forties or fifties with alopecia areata. Some clones in this sample may be carry-over from other donors' samples. Sequenced material: whole blood, taken in connection with sensitization to the hapten diphenylcyclopropenone (DPC).

CDR3: CSAREQQGNTEAFF. The CDR3 DNA reads as TGCAGTGCTAGAGAGCAACAGGGGAACACTGAAGCTTTCTTT. The chain links TRBV20-1 to TRBJ1-1; perhaps TRBD1 as D (6 bases). V was trimmed by 0 bases and J by 1 base, leaving 9 bases between them. Germline CDR1 is DFQATT and CDR2 is SNEGSKA (reference sequence). The CDR3 is 14 residues long.